This T cell receptor (beta chain) was obtained from a study of cytomegalovirus exposure and HLA in healthy donors. Of note for this clone: Antigen: not known.

The study's findings and limits: TCR beta sequences reportedly predicted most subjects' HLA-A and HLA-B alleles accurately. Equally common other TCR beta chains were less clonally expanded than HLA-associated ones, a later analysis found.

Both 60 Vbeta primers and 13 Jbeta primers went into the PCR. Using immunoSEQ multiplex PCR, the repertoire was profiled, and TCRdb retains in-frame clones only, with some absent. This repertoire shows tens of thousands of clones, less than 80% found once; its top ten account for roughly 9%. This CDR3 has 16 residues. The germline V gene has CDR1 ENHRY and CDR2 SYGVKD. The V end was cut by 3 bases, the J end by 4 bases, with 17 bases between. Sequencing was carried out using PBMCs. The receptor was derived from a man aged 40-49 years in good health and CMV-seropositive. V gene TRBV10-3 combines with J gene TRBJ2-3; D might be TRBD2 (6 bases). CDR3 in DNA: TGTGCCATCAGTGATTTAAGACTAGAAAGTGCAGATACGCAGTATTTT. This encodes CAISDLRLESADTQYF.